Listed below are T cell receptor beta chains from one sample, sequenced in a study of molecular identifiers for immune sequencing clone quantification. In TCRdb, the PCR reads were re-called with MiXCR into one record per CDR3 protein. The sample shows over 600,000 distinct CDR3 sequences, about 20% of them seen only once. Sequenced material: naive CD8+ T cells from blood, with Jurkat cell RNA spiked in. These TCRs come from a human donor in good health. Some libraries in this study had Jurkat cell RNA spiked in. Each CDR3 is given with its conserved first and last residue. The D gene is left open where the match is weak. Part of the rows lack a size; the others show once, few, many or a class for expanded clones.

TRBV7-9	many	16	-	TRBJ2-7	CASSFLNSGATYEQYF	TGTGCCAGCAGCTTTCTAAACTCGGGGGCTACCTACGAGCAGTACTTC
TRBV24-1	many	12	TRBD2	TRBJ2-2	CAIEGLTGELFF	TGTGCCATCGAGGGACTAACCGGGGAGCTGTTTTTT
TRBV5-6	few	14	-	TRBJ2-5	CASSLAAGPETQYF	TGTGCCAGCAGCTTGGCGGCAGGGCCAGAGACCCAGTACTTC
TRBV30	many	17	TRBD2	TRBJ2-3	CAWDAIGTSDFSDTQYF	TGTGCCTGGGACGCCATCGGGACTAGCGACTTTTCCGATACGCAGTATTTT
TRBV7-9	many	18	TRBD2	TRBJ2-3	CASSPGTSGGTSTDTQYF	TGTGCCAGCAGCCCAGGGACTAGCGGGGGGACTAGCACAGATACGCAGTATTTT
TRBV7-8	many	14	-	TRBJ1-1	CASSLAPYGTEAFF	TGTGCCAGCAGCTTAGCCCCGTACGGCACTGAAGCTTTCTTT
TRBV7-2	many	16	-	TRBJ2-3	CASSPGASPSTDTQYF	TGTGCCAGCAGCCCAGGGGCTAGTCCTAGCACAGATACGCAGTATTTT
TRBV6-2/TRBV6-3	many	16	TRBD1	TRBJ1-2	CASTLRDSRFLYGYTF	TGTGCCAGCACCCTCCGGGACAGCCGATTCCTCTATGGCTACACCTTC
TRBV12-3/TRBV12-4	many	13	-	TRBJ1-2	CASSLTTVGGYTF	TGTGCCAGCAGCCTAACGACAGTAGGCGGCTACACCTTC
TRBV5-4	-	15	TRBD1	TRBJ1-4	CASSLWGTGVEKLFF	TGTGCCAGCAGCTTGTGGGGGACAGGGGTTGAAAAACTGTTTTTT
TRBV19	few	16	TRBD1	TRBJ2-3	CASSRTTGTETDTQYF	TGTGCCAGTAGTAGAACCACCGGGACAGAGACAGATACGCAGTATTTT
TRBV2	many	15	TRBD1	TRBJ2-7	CASSRPGQGAYEQYF	TGTGCCAGCAGCCGCCCGGGACAGGGGGCCTACGAGCAGTACTTC
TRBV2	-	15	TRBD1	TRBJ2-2	CASRDTGAGTGELFF	TGTGCCAGCAGAGATACAGGGGCGGGCACCGGGGAGCTGTTTTTT
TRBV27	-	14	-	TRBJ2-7	CASSLSPAHYEQYF	TGTGCCAGCAGTTTATCGCCAGCCCACTACGAGCAGTACTTC
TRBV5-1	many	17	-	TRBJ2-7	CASSTHRYAGAEYEQYF	TGCGCCAGCAGCACCCATCGATACGCGGGGGCCGAATACGAGCAGTACTTC
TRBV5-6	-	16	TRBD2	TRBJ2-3	CASSAVAGMGTDTQYF	TGTGCCAGCAGCGCCGTAGCGGGGATGGGCACAGATACGCAGTATTTT
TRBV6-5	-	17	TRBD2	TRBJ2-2	CASNPTPAGAYTGELFF	TGTGCCAGCAACCCAACCCCCGCGGGAGCGTATACCGGGGAGCTGTTTTTT
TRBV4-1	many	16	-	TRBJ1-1	CASSVMPGHLNTEAFF	TGCGCCAGCAGCGTAATGCCAGGACACCTGAACACTGAAGCTTTCTTT
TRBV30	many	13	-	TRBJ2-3	CAWSVLRVDTQYF	TGTGCCTGGAGTGTACTGCGGGTAGATACGCAGTATTTT
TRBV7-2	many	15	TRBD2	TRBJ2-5	CASSWGLALGETQYF	TGTGCCAGCAGCTGGGGACTAGCGCTAGGAGAGACCCAGTACTTC
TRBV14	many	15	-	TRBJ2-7	CASSQVDSNSYEQYF	TGTGCCAGCAGCCAAGTCGACAGCAACTCCTACGAGCAGTACTTC
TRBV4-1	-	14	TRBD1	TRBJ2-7	CASSVNRGTREQYF	TGCGCCAGCAGCGTTAACAGGGGTACTCGCGAGCAGTACTTC
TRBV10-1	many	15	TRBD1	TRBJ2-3	CASSDRTGGADTQYF	TGCGCCAGCAGTGATCGGACAGGGGGTGCAGATACGCAGTATTTT
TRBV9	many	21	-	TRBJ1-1	CASSVVAVPGGASGMNTEAFF	TGTGCCAGCAGCGTAGTGGCCGTCCCGGGGGGAGCCAGCGGTATGAACACTGAAGCTTTCTTT
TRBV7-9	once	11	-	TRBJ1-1	CTSSEGTEAFF	TGTACCAGCAGCGAGGGCACTGAAGCTTTCTTT
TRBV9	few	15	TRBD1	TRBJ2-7	CASSLGQGTANEQYF	TGTGCCAGCAGCTTGGGACAGGGGACCGCCAACGAGCAGTACTTC
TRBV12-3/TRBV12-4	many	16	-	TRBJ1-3	CASSLGGVLRLDTIYF	TGTGCCAGCAGTTTAGGCGGGGTTCTCAGATTGGACACCATATATTTT
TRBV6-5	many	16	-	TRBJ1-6	CASSYTADGRNSPLHF	TGTGCCAGCAGTTATACGGCCGATGGCCGTAATTCACCCCTCCACTTT
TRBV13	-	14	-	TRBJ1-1	CASSQDALNTEAFF	TGTGCCAGCAGCCAGGATGCCTTGAACACTGAAGCTTTCTTT
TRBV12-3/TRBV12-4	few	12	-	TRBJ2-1	CASTPDGHEQFF	TGTGCCAGCACCCCGGATGGGCATGAGCAGTTCTTC
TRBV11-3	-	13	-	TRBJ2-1	CASSLRDHNEQFF	TGTGCCAGCAGCCTAAGGGATCACAATGAGCAGTTCTTC
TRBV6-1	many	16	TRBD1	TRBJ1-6	CASRNRGSSYNSPLHF	TGTGCCAGCAGAAACAGGGGTAGCTCCTATAATTCACCCCTCCACTTT
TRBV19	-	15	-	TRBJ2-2	CASWTLTANTGELFF	TGTGCCAGTTGGACCTTGACGGCGAACACCGGGGAGCTGTTTTTT
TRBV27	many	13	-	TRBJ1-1	CASSQEGNTEAFF	TGTGCCAGCAGTCAGGAGGGAAACACTGAAGCTTTCTTT
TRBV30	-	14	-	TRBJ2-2	CAVMVYSNTGELFF	TGTGCCGTTATGGTTTACTCGAACACCGGGGAGCTGTTTTTT
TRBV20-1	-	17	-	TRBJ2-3	CSARDRTTSLSTDTQYF	TGCAGTGCTAGAGATCGGACGACTAGTCTGAGCACAGATACGCAGTATTTT
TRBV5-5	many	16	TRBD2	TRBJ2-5	CASSLDPAGGLETQYF	TGTGCCAGCAGCTTGGATCCAGCGGGGGGGCTAGAGACCCAGTACTTC
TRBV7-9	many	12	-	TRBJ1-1	CASTGSNTEAFF	TGTGCCAGTACAGGGTCAAACACTGAAGCTTTCTTT
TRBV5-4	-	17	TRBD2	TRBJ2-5	CASSWDLAGGPRETQYF	TGTGCCAGCAGCTGGGACTTAGCGGGGGGCCCGAGGGAGACCCAGTACTTC
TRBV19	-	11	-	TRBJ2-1	CASSIFGSQFF	TGTGCCAGTAGTATATTTGGGAGTCAGTTCTTC
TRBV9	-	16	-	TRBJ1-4	CASSAKAGDRREKLFF	TGTGCCAGCAGCGCAAAGGCGGGAGACAGACGAGAAAAACTGTTTTTT
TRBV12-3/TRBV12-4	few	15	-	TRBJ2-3	CASSRAPGSTDTQYF	TGTGCCAGCAGTCGCGCGCCCGGGAGTACAGATACGCAGTATTTT
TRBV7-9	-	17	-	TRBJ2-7	CASSLVIGPIGSYEQYF	TGTGCCAGCAGCTTAGTAATAGGGCCAATTGGATCCTACGAGCAGTACTTC
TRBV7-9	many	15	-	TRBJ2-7	CASSFPTVISYEQYF	TGTGCCAGCAGCTTCCCGACAGTAATCTCCTACGAGCAGTACTTC
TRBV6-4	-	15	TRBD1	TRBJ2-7	CASSDSTGAHNEQYF	TGTGCCAGCAGTGACTCGACAGGGGCCCACAACGAGCAGTACTTC
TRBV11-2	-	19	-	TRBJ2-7	CASSLFPPSPTEPSYEQYF	TGTGCCAGCAGCTTATTTCCCCCATCCCCCACCGAACCTTCCTACGAGCAGTACTTC
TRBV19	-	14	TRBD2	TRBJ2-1	CASSIALGLAEQFF	TGTGCCAGTAGTATAGCTTTAGGACTAGCGGAGCAGTTCTTC
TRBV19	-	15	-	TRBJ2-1	CASSIVALSYNEQFF	TGTGCCAGTAGTATAGTTGCCCTTTCCTACAATGAGCAGTTCTTC
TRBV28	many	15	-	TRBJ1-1	CATTPPLFGFSEAFF	TGTGCCACTACCCCCCCACTGTTCGGGTTTTCTGAAGCTTTCTTT
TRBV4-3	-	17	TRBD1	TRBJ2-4	CASSQERADRAKNIQYF	TGCGCCAGCAGCCAAGAAAGGGCGGACAGGGCCAAAAACATTCAGTACTTC
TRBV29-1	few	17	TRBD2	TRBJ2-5	CSVDGTSGEGVGETQYF	TGCAGCGTCGACGGGACTAGCGGTGAAGGGGTAGGAGAGACCCAGTACTTC
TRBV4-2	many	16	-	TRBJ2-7	CASSQDSGGYGGEQYF	TGTGCCAGCAGCCAAGATTCCGGGGGTTATGGGGGCGAGCAGTACTTC
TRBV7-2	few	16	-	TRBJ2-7	CASSLGSTGRYYEQYF	TGTGCCAGCAGCTTAGGTAGTACAGGTAGATACTACGAGCAGTACTTC
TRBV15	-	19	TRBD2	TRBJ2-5	CATSRDPQSPSGREGTQYF	TGTGCCACCAGCAGAGATCCCCAGTCCCCCTCCGGGAGGGAAGGGACCCAGTACTTC